These 5 T cell receptor beta chains were all obtained from the same sample, sequenced in a study of neurological immune-mediated disorders. Described time point: longitudinal time-point 1 (baseline). TCRdb re-analysed the 5' RACE reads in MiXCR, keeping a single row per CDR3 protein. The profile covers around 71,000 distinct CDR3 sequences, with about an eighth appearing a single time and around 4.3% taken by the ten largest. Sequenced: PBMCs. The source of these receptors is a female donor with HTLV-1-associated myelopathy (HAM/TSP).

In the case of this clonotype: The junction and the germline gene differ at one end; a read error may be behind it. This sequence joins TRBV28 and TRBJ2-7; D may match TRBD1 or TRBD2 (6 bases each). The V gene's germline CDR1 is MDHEN and CDR2 SYDVKM. The CDR3 consists of 13 residues. The CDR3 coding sequence is TGTGTCAGCAGGACGGAGGGGGTCTACGAGCAGTACTTC. This translates into CVSRTEGVYEQYF.

This clonotype was seen repeatedly, ten times or more. CDR3 protein: CASSVATGLYNEQFF. For the CDR3, the DNA is TGTGCCAGCAGCGTAGCTACGGGACTCTACAATGAGCAGTTCTTC. The V gene is TRBV9, the J gene TRBJ2-1; D is perhaps TRBD2 (6 bases). Germline loops: CDR1 SGDLS, CDR2 YYNGEE. The CDR3 is made up of 15 amino acids. V shed 0 bases and J shed 3 bases, with 10 bases lying between them.

This clonotype is medium-sized. J is TRBJ1-4 and V is TRBV5-1; D is undetermined. Germline V gene sequence: CDR1 SGHRS, CDR2 YFSETQ. Trimming stripped 4 bases from V and 0 bases from J, with 10 bases between. The CDR3 runs to 15 residues. CDR3 in amino acids: CASSTGFATNEKLFF. The CDR3 DNA reads TGCGCCAGCAGCACCGGGTTTGCAACTAATGAAAAACTGTTTTTT.

This clonotype came up many times. This chain links TRBV3-1 with TRBJ2-1; D call uncertain. Germline V gene sequence: CDR1 LGHDT, CDR2 YNNKEL (reference sequence). This CDR3 region has 11 residues. Trimming removed 11 bases from V and 6 bases from J, with 11 bases in between. The DNA of the CDR3 is TGTGCCTTCTTTTGCCCCAATGAGCAGTTCTTC. This encodes CAFFCPNEQFF.

The chain carries TRBV6-5 and TRBJ2-5, with 8 positions matching TRBD2. The germline CDR1 and CDR2 sequences are MNHEY and SVGAGI. V lost 5 bases, J lost 4 bases, and 9 bases stayed unmatched. The CDR3 loop spans 15 amino acids. CDR3 sequence (DNA): TGTGCCAGCAGTCCGGGACTAGACAGATTAGAGACCCAGTACTTC. This encodes CASSPGLDRLETQYF.